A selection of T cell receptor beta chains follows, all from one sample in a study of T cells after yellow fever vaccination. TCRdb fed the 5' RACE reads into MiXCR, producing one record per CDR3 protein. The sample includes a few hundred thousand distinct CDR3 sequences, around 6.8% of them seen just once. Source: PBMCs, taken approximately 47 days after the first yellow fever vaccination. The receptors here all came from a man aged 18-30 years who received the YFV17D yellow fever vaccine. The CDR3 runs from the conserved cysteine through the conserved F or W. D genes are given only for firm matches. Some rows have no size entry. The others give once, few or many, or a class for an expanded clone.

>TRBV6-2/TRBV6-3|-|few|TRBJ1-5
CASSFSRNQPQHF
TGTGCCAGCAGTTTTTCTAGAAATCAGCCCCAGCATTTT
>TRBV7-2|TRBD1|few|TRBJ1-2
CASSLRTGRDGYTF
TGTGCCAGCAGCTTAAGGACAGGACGGGATGGCTACACCTTC
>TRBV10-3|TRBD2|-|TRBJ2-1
CAISESERGGINEQFF
TGTGCCATCAGTGAATCCGAGCGGGGGGGGATCAATGAGCAGTTCTTC
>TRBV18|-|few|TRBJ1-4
CASSRARDSTEKLFF
TGTGCCAGCTCACGAGCCAGGGACTCGACGGAAAAACTGTTTTTT
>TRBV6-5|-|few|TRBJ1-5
CASSYSRQGGLQPQHF
TGTGCCAGCAGTTACTCTAGGCAGGGAGGGCTCCAGCCCCAGCATTTT
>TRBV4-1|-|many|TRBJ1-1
CASSLSPGEAFF
TGCGCCAGCAGCCTCTCACCCGGGGAAGCTTTCTTT
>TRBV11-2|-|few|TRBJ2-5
CASSPIRGLVGQETQYF
TGTGCCAGCAGCCCAATACGGGGGCTCGTAGGGCAAGAGACCCAGTACTTC
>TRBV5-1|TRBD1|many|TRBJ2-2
CASSLGTASGELFF
TGCGCCAGCAGCCTAGGGACAGCTTCCGGGGAGCTGTTTTTT
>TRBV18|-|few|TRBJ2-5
CASCSQETQYF
TGTGCCAGCTGCAGCCAAGAGACCCAGTACTTC
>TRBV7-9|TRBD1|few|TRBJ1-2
CASSLQGAIGANYGYTF
TGTGCCAGCAGCTTACAGGGGGCAATAGGAGCTAACTATGGCTACACCTTC
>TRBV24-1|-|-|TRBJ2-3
CATSQLADTQYF
TGTGCCACCAGCCAACTCGCAGATACGCAGTATTTT
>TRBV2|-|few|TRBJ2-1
CASSVFVEQFF
TGTGCCAGCAGTGTGTTCGTCGAGCAGTTCTTC
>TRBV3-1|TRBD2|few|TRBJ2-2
CASCAATLRGGLGGELFF
TGTGCCAGCTGTGCCGCGACTTTGCGGGGGGGCCTCGGCGGGGAGCTGTTTTTT
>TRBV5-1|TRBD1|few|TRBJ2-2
CASSLALGQGSTGELFF
TGCGCCAGCAGCTTGGCCTTAGGACAGGGGAGCACCGGGGAGCTGTTTTTT
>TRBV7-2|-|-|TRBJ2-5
CASSLPRDLVEETQYF
TGTGCCAGCAGCCTACCCAGGGACCTGGTAGAAGAGACCCAGTACTTC
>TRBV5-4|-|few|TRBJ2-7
CASRLKGTGEQYF
TGTGCCAGCAGGTTGAAAGGAACGGGCGAGCAGTACTTC
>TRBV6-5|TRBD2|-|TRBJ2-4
CASSYGASGGPPWNIQYF
TGTGCCAGCAGTTATGGGGCTAGCGGGGGGCCCCCATGGAACATTCAGTACTTC
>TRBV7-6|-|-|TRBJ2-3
CASSFRSVEDTQYF
TGTGCCAGCAGCTTCAGGTCGGTTGAAGATACGCAGTATTTT
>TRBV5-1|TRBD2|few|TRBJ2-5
CASSRNGGDQETQYF
TGCGCCAGCAGCCGGAACGGGGGGGACCAAGAGACCCAGTACTTC
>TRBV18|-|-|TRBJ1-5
CASSLVSNQPQHF
TGTGCCAGCTCACTGGTCAGCAATCAGCCCCAGCATTTT
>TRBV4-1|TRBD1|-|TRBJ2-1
CASSQTDGTGINEQFF
TGCGCCAGCAGCCAAACGGATGGGACAGGGATCAATGAGCAGTTCTTC
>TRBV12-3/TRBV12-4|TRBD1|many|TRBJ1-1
CASRWDSMNTEAFF
TGTGCCAGCAGATGGGACAGCATGAACACTGAAGCTTTCTTT
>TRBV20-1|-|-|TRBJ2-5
CSAMGSRETQYF
TGCAGTGCTATGGGTAGTAGAGAGACCCAGTACTTC
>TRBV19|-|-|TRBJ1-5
CASSISPPSNQPQHF
TGTGCCAGTAGTATAAGCCCCCCGAGCAATCAGCCCCAGCATTTT
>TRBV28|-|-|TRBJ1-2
CASHGRGHYGYTF
TGTGCCAGCCATGGGAGGGGCCACTATGGCTACACCTTC
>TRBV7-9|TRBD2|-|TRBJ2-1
CASGTSGAYNEQFF
TGTGCCAGCGGGACTAGCGGGGCCTACAATGAGCAGTTCTTC
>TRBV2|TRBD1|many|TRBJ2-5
CASSGPGGTQYF
TGTGCCAGCAGCGGCCCAGGGGGGACCCAGTACTTC
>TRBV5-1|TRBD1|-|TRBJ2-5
CASSVFRGQETQYF
TGCGCCAGCAGCGTTTTCAGGGGGCAAGAGACCCAGTACTTC
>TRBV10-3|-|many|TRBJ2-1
CAYLGGGNEQFF
TGTGCTTATTTGGGGGGCGGTAATGAGCAGTTCTTC
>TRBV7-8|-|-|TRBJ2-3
CASSLVGGTRTQYF
TGTGCCAGCAGCTTAGTAGGCGGGACCCGAACGCAGTATTTT
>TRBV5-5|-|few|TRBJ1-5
CASSFLVPNSNQPQHF
TGTGCCAGCAGCTTTCTGGTACCTAATAGCAATCAGCCCCAGCATTTT
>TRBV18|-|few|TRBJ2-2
CASSPTGQYTGELFF
TGTGCCAGCTCACCAACAGGGCAGTACACCGGGGAGCTGTTTTTT
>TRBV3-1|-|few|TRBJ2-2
CASSQDLAALAGELFF
TGTGCCAGCAGCCAAGATTTGGCGGCCTTAGCCGGGGAGCTGTTTTTT
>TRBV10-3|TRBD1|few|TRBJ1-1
CAILGQGNTEAFF
TGTGCCATCCTAGGACAGGGGAACACTGAAGCTTTCTTT
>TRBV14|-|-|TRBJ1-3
CASSQTGSGNTIYF
TGTGCCAGCAGCCAAACCGGCTCTGGAAACACCATATATTTT
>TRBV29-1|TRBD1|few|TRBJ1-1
CSVEGRRDSEAFF
TGCAGCGTTGAAGGTCGCCGGGACAGTGAAGCTTTCTTT
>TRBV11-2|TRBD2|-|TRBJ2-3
CATKPGTSGVVFTDTQYF
TGTGCCACCAAGCCCGGGACTAGCGGGGTCGTTTTCACAGATACGCAGTATTTT
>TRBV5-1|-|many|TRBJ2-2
CATDPPSVPGELFF
TGCGCCACCGACCCGCCCAGCGTTCCCGGGGAGCTGTTTTTT
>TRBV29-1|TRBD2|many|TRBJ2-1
CSVAASGGAAEQFF
TGCAGCGTTGCAGCCAGCGGGGGGGCCGCTGAGCAGTTCTTC
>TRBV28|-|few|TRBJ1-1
CASSFFHTTNTEAFF
TGTGCCAGCAGTTTTTTTCACACCACGAACACTGAAGCTTTCTTT
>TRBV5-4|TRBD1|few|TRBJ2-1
CASSRGQGAVNEQFF
TGTGCCAGCAGCAGGGGACAGGGGGCGGTCAATGAGCAGTTCTTC
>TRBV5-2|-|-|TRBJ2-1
CARGPRLYNEQFF
TGTGCCAGGGGCCCTAGGCTCTACAATGAGCAGTTCTTC
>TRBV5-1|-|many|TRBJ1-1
CASSFLGGTEAFF
TGCGCCAGCAGCTTCTTGGGAGGCACTGAAGCTTTCTTT
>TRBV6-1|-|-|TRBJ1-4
CATSGAVNEKLFF
TGTGCCACTTCCGGGGCGGTTAATGAAAAACTGTTTTTT
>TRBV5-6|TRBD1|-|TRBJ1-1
CASSLAGTGEAFF
TGTGCCAGCAGCTTGGCCGGGACAGGAGAAGCTTTCTTT
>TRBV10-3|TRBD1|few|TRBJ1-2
CAISGTGGLSYGYTF
TGTGCCATCAGTGGGACAGGGGGCCTCAGCTATGGCTACACCTTC
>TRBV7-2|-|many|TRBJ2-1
CASSLEFGYEQFF
TGTGCCAGCAGCTTAGAATTTGGTTACGAGCAGTTCTTC
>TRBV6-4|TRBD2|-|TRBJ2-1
CASGSGTSGYNEQFF
TGTGCCAGCGGCTCCGGGACTAGTGGGTACAATGAGCAGTTCTTC
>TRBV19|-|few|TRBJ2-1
CASSKLPTYNEQFF
TGTGCCAGTAGTAAACTTCCTACCTACAATGAGCAGTTCTTC
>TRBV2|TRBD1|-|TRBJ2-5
CASSEDKTGRGETQYF
TGTGCCAGCAGTGAAGATAAGACAGGGAGAGGGGAGACCCAGTACTTC
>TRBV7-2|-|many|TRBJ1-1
CASSLVLTGTEAFF
TGTGCCAGCAGCTTAGTATTGACGGGCACTGAAGCTTTCTTT
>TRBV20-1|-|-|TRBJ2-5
CSARPRVRRETQYF
TGCAGTGCGCGTCCTAGGGTCCGCCGAGAGACCCAGTACTTC
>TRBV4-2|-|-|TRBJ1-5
CAMGPGLYCYQPQHF
TGTGCCATGGGCCCAGGGCTCTACTGCTATCAGCCCCAGCATTTT
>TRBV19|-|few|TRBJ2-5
CASSTSGTRSIGETQYF
TGTGCCAGTAGTACCTCAGGGACGAGGTCGATCGGAGAGACCCAGTACTTC
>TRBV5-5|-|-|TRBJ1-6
CASSLLWGMASSPLHF
TGTGCCAGCAGCTTGCTCTGGGGGATGGCATCTTCACCCCTCCACTTT
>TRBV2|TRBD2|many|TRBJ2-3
CASSQFLADTDTQYF
TGTGCCAGCAGTCAGTTCCTAGCGGACACAGATACGCAGTATTTT
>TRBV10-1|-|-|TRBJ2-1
CASSVEWGAYNEQFF
TGCGCCAGCAGTGTTGAGTGGGGGGCTTACAATGAGCAGTTCTTC
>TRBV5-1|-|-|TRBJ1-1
CASSMGQNTEAFF
TGCGCCAGCAGCATGGGCCAGAACACTGAAGCTTTCTTT
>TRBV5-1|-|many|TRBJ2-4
CASSLDVAKNIQYF
TGCGCCAGCAGCTTGGACGTAGCCAAAAACATTCAGTACTTC
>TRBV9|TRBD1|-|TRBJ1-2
CASSVPSTGAYGYTF
TGTGCCAGCAGCGTCCCATCGACAGGGGCCTATGGCTACACCTTC